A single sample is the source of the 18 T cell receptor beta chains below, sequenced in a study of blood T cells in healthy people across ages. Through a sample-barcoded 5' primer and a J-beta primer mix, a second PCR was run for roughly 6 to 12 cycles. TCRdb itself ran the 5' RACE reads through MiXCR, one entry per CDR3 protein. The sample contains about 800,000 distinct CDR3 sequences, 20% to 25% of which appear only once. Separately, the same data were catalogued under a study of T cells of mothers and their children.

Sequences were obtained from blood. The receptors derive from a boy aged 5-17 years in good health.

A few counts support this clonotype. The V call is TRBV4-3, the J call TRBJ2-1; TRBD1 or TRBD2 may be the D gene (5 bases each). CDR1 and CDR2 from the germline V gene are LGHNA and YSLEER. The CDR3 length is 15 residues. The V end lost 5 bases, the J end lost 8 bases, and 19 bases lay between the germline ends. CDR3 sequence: CASSDRGRIVYEQFF. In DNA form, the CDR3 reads TGCGCCAGCAGCGACCGGGGCAGGATCGTGTATGAGCAGTTCTTC.

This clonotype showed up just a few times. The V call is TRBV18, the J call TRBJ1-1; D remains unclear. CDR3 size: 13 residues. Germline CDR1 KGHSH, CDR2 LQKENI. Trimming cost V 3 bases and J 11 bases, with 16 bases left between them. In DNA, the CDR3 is TGTGCCAGCTCACCTGTCCCGGAGCTGTCTGCTTTCTTT. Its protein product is CASSPVPELSAFF.

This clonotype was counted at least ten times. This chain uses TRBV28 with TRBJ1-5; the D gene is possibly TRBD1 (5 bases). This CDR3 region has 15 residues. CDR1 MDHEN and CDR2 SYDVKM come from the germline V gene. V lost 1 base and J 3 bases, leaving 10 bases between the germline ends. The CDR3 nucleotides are TGTGCCAGCAGTTTATTCTCAGGGTCCAATCAGCCCCAGCATTTT. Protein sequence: CASSLFSGSNQPQHF.

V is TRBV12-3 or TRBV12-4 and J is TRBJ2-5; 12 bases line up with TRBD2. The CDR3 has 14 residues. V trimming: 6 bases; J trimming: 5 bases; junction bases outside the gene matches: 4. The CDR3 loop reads CASRTSGGRETQYF. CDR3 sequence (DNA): TGTGCCAGCAGGACTAGCGGGGGCAGGGAGACCCAGTACTTC.

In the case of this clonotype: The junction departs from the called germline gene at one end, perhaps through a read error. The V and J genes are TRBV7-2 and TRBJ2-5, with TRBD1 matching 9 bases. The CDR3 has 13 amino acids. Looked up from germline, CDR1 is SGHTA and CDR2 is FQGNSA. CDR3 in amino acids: CASSTGTGFRSDF. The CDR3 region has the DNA TGTGCCAGCAGCACCGGGACAGGGTTCAGGAGCGACTTC.

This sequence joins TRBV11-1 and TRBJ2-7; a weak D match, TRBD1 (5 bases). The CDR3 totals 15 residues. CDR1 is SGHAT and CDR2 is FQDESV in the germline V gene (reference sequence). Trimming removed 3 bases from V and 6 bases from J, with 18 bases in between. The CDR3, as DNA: TGTGCCAGCAGCTTCCCCTACGGACACGAAGGCGAGCAGTACTTC. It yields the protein CASSFPYGHEGEQYF.

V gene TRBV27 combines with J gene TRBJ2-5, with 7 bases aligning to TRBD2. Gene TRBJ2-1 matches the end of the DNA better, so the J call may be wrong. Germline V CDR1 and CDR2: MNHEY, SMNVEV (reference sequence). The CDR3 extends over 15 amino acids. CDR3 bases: TGTGCCAGCAGTTTTGTGGCGGGAGTAGGCACTGAGCAGTTCTTC. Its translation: CASSFVAGVGTEQFF.

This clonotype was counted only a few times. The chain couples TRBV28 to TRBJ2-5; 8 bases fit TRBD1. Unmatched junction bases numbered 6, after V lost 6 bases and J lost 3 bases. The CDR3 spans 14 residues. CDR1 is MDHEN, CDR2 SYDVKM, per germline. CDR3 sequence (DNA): TGTGCCAGCAGGACCAGGGGGCGCAAAGAGACCCAGTACTTC. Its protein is CASRTRGRKETQYF. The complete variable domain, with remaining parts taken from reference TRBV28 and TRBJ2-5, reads DVKVTQSSRYLVKRTGEKVFLECVQDMDHENMFWYRQDPGLGLRLIYFSYDVKMKEKGDIPEGYSVSREKKERFSLILESASTNQTSMYLCASRTRGRKETQYFGPGTRLLVL.

The chain's CDR3 is CASSLRGGADTEAFF. The CDR3 DNA follows: TGTGCCAGCAGCTTAAGGGGGGGCGCAGACACTGAAGCTTTCTTT. The rearrangement links TRBV7-3 to TRBJ1-1, with a weak D call TRBD1 (6 bases). CDR3 length equals 15 residues. V shed 1 base and J shed 3 bases, with 12 bases lying between them. CDR1 and CDR2 from the germline V gene are SGHTA and FQGTGA. The full variable domain, with the rest looked up from reference TRBV7-3 and TRBJ1-1, is GAGVSQTPSNKVTEKGKYVELRCDPISGHTALYWYRQSLGQGPEFLIYFQGTGAADDSGLPNDRFFAVRPEGSVSTLKIQRTERGDSAVYLCASSLRGGADTEAFFGQGTRLTVV.

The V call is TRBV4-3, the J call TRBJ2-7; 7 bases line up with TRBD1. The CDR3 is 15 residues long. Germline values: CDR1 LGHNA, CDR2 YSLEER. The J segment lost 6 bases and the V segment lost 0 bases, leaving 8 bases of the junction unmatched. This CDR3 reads CASSQDKGAPLEQYF. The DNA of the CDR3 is TGCGCCAGCAGCCAAGATAAGGGGGCGCCCCTCGAGCAGTACTTC.

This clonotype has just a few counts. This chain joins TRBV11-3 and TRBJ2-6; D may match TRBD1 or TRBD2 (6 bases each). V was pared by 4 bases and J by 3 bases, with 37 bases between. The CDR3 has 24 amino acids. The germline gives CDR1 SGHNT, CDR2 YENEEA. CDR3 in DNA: TGTGCCAGCAGCTCACCACTTCCCTTGCCTGGGTCCGGGGGCTACCAACTTGGGGCCAACGTCCTGACTTTC. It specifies CASSSPLPLPGSGGYQLGANVLTF.

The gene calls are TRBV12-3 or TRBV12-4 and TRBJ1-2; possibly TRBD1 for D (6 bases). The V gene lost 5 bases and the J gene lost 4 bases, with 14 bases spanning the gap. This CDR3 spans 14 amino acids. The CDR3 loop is CASSPQGRGYGYTF. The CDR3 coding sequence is TGTGCCAGCAGTCCACAGGGACGGGGCTATGGCTACACCTTC.

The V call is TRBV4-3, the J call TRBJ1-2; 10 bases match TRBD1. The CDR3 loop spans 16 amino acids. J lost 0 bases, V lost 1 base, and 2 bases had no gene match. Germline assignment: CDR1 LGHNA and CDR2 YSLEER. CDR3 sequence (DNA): TGCGCCAGCAGCCAAGGACAGGGGGCCTCTAACTATGGCTACACCTTC. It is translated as CASSQGQGASNYGYTF.

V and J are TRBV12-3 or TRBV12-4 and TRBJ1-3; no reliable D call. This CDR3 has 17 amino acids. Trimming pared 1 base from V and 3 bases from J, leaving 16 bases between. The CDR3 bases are TGTGCCAGCAGTTTAGAAACTGGCTCGGGGAGTGGAAACACCATATATTTT. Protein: CASSLETGSGSGNTIYF.

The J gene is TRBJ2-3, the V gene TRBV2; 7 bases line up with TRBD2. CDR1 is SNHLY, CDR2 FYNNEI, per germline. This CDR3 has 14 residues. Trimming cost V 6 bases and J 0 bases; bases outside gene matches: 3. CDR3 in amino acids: CASSAAGSTDTQYF. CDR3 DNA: TGTGCCAGCAGCGCAGCGGGAAGCACAGATACGCAGTATTTT.

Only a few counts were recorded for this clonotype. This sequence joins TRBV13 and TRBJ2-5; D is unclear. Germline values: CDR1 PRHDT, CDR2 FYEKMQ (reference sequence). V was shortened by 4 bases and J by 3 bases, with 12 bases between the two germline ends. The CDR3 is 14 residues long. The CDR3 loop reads CASSSGAQEETQYF. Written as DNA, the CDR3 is TGTGCCAGCAGCTCCGGAGCCCAGGAAGAGACCCAGTACTTC.

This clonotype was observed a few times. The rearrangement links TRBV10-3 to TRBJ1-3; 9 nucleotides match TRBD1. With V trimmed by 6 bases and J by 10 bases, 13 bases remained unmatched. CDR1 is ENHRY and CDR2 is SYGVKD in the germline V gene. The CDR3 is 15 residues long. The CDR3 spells CAISPSGTGRSTIYF. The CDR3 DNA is TGTGCCATCAGCCCCTCCGGGACAGGGCGTTCTACCATATATTTT.

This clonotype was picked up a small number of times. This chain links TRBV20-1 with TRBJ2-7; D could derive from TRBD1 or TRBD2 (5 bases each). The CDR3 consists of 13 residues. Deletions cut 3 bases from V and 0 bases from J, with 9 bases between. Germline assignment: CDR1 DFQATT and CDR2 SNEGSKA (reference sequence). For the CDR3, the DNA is TGCAGTGCTAGGGGACCCGGCTCCTACGAGCAGTACTTC. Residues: CSARGPGSYEQYF.